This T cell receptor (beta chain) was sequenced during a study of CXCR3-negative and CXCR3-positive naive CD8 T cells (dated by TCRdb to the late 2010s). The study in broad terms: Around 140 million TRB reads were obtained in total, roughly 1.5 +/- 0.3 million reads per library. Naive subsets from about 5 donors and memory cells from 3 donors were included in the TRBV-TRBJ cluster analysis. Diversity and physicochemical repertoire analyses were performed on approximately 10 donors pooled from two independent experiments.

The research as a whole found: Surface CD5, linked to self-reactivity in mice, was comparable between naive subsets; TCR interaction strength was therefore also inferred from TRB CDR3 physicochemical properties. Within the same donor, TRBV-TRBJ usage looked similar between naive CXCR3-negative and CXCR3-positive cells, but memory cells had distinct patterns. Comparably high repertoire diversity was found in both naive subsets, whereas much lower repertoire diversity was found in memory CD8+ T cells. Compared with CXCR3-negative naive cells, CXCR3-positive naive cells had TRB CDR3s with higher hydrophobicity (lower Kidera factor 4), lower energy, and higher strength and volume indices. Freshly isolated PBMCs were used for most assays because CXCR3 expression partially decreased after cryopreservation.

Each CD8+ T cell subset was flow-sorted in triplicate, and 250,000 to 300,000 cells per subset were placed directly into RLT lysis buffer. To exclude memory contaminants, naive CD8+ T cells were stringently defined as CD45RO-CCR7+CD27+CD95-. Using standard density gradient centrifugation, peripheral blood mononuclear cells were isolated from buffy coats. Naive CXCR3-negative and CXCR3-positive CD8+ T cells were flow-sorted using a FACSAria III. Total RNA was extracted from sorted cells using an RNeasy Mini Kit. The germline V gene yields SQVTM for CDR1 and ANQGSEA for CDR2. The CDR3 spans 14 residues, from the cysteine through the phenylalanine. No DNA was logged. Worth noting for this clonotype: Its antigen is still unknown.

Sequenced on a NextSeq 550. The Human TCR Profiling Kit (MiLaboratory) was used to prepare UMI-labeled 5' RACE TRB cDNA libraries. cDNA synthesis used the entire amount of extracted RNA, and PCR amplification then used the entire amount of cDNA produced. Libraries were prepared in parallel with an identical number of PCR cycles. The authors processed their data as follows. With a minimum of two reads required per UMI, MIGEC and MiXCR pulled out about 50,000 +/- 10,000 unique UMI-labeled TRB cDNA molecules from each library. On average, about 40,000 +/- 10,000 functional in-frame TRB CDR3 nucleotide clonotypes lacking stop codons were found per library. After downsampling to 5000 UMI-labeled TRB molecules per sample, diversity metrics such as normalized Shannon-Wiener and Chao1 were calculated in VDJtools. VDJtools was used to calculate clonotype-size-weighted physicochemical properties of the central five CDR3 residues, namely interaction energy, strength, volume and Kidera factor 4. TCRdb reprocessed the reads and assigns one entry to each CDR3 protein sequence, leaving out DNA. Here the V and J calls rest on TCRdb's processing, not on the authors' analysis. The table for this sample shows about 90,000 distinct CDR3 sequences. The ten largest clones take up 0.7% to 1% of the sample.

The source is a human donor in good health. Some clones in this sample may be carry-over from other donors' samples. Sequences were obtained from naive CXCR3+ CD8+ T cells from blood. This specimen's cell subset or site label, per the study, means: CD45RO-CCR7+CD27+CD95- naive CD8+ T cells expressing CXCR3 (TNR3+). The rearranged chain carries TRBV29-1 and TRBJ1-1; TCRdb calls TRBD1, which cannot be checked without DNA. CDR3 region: CSVIAGTGDTEAFF.